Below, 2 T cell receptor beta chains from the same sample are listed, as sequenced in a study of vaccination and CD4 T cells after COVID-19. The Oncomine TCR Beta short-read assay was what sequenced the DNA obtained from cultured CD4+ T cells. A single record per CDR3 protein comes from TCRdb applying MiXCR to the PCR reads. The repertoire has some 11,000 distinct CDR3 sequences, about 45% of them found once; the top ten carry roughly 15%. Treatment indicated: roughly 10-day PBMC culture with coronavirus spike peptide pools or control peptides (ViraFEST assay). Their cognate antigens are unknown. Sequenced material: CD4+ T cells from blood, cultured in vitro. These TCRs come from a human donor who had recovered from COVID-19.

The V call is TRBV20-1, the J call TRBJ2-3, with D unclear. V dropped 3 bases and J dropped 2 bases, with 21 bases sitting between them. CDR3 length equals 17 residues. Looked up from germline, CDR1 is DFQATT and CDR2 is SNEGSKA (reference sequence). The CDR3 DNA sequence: TGCAGTGCTAGCCCGTTGGATCGTAGAAGGCCCACAGATACGCAGTATTTT. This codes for CSASPLDRRRPTDTQYF.

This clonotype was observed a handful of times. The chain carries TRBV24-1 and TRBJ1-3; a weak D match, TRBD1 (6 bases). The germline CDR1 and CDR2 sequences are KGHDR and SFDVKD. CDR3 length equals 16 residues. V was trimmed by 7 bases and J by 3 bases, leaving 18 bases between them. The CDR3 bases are TGTGCCACCAGATTTAGCAGGGGTTGTTTTGGAAACACCATATATTTT. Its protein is CATRFSRGCFGNTIYF.